This is a list of T cell receptor beta chains from one sample in a study of T cells in Graves' hyperthyroidism and ophthalmopathy. TCRdb ran MiXCR on the multiplex PCR reads and lists one entry per CDR3 protein. The sample has more than 450,000 distinct CDR3 sequences; around 13% are singletons. The source material was blood. The receptor set was obtained from a woman in her thirties or forties with Graves' hyperthyroidism. CDR3s include the opening cysteine and the closing phenylalanine or tryptophan. The D gene is left open where the match is weak. Size values are once, few and many counts, or a class for expanded clones, and some rows have none.

15,TRBV20-1,TRBJ2-1,.,.,TGCAGTGCCACGGTGGCACTAACCAATCACAATGAGCAGTTCTTC,CSATVALTNHNEQFF
15,TRBV7-6,TRBJ2-1,few,TRBD1,TGTGCCAGCAGCCAGGGACAGGGGGCGCGCAATGAGCAGTTCTTC,CASSQGQGARNEQFF
15,TRBV3-1,TRBJ1-3,.,.,TGTGCCAGCAGCCAAGGGAGTGGTACTGGAAACACCATATATTTT,CASSQGSGTGNTIYF
14,TRBV19,TRBJ2-1,.,TRBD1,TGTGCCAGTAGTCGGACAGGGACCGACAATGAGCAGTTCTTC,CASSRTGTDNEQFF
12,TRBV29-1,TRBJ2-7,many,TRBD1,TGCAGCGTCGGGACAGCCGGCTACGAGCAGTACTTC,CSVGTAGYEQYF
15,TRBV28,TRBJ1-1,many,TRBD1,TGTGCCAGCAGTTTGCCCAGGGGGCTGAGCACTGAAGCTTTCTTT,CASSLPRGLSTEAFF
14,TRBV7-9,TRBJ1-2,few,.,TGTGCCAGCAGCTTAGCACAAGAGAACTATGGCTACACCTTC,CASSLAQENYGYTF
15,TRBV5-4,TRBJ1-3,.,.,TGTGCCAGCAGCCTAGGAGGTAACTCTGGAAACACCATATATTTT,CASSLGGNSGNTIYF
13,TRBV11-3,TRBJ2-4,.,.,TGTGCCAGCAGCTTGGGGGAGGCCAACATTCAGTACTTC,CASSLGEANIQYF
15,TRBV10-3,TRBJ1-1,many,.,TGTGCCATCAGTGAAAGTGGGGGGCTGAACACTGAAGCTTTCTTT,CAISESGGLNTEAFF
15,TRBV25-1,TRBJ2-5,.,TRBD2,TGTGCCAGCAGTGAGCAAGCGGGAGTGGGCGAGACCCAGTACTTC,CASSEQAGVGETQYF
15,TRBV9,TRBJ1-2,.,TRBD1,TGTGCCAGCAGCTTGGGCAGGGGGAGATTTGAAGGCTACACCTTC,CASSLGRGRFEGYTF
11,TRBV7-8,TRBJ2-3,many,.,TGTGCCACCCAGGGGACAGATACGCAGTATTTT,CATQGTDTQYF
15,TRBV19,TRBJ1-3,.,.,TGTGCCAGTAGTATTAAGGCGCACTCTGGAAACACCATATATTTT,CASSIKAHSGNTIYF
16,TRBV27,TRBJ2-1,many,TRBD2,TGTGCCAGCAGTTTCTCGACTAGCGGGAGGGCCGCTGAGCAGTTCTTC,CASSFSTSGRAAEQFF
15,TRBV2,TRBJ2-2,many,TRBD1,TGTGCCAGCACTTCGACGACAGGGGTCTACGGGGAGCTGTTTTTT,CASTSTTGVYGELFF
13,TRBV28,TRBJ1-1,many,.,TGTGCCAGCATTCTTACAGGGCGCGGCGGAGCTTTCTTT,CASILTGRGGAFF
13,TRBV2,TRBJ1-1,many,.,TGTGCCAGCAGTGAGGGGGCGATCACTGAAGCTTTCTTT,CASSEGAITEAFF
15,TRBV6-5,TRBJ2-1,once,.,TGTGCCAGCAGTTACTGGGCTACATTAGACAATGAGCAGTTCTTC,CASSYWATLDNEQFF